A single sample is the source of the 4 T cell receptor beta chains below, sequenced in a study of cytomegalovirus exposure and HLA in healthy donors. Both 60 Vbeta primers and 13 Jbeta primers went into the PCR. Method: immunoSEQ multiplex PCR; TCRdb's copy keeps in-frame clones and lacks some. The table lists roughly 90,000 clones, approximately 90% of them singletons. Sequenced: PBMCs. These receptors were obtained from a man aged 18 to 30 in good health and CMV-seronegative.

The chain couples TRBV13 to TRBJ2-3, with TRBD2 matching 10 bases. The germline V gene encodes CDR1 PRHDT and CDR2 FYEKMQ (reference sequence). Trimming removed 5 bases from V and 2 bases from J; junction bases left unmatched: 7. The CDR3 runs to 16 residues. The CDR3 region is CASSLLLAGITDTQYF. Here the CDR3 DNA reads TGTGCCAGCAGCCTTCTACTAGCGGGGATCACAGATACGCAGTATTTT.

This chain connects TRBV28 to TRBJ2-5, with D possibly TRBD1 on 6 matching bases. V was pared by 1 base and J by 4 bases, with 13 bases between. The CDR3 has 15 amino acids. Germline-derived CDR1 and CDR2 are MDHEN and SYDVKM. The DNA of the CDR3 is TGTGCCAGCAGTTTATCGTCGCCAGGGGCAGAGACCCAGTACTTC. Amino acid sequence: CASSLSSPGAETQYF.

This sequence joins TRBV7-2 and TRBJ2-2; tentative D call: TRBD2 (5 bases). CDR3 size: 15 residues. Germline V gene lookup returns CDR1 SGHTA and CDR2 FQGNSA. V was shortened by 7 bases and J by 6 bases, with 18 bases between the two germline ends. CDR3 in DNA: TGTGCCAGCATCCCTTCCCGGAGGTCTGCCGGGGAGCTGTTTTTT. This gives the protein CASIPSRRSAGELFF. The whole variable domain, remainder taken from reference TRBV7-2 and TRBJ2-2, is GAGVSQSPSNKVTEKGKDVELRCDPISGHTALYWYRQSLGQGLEFLIYFQGNSAPDKSGLPSDRFSAERTGGSVSTLTIQRTQQEDSAVYLCASIPSRRSAGELFFGEGSRLTVL.

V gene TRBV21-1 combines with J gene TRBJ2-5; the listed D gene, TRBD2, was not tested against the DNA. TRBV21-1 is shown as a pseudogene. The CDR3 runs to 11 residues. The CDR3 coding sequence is TGTGCCAGCAGCAACTTTCGGACCCAGTACTTC. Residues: CASSNFRTQYF.